This T cell receptor (beta chain) was captured by sequencing in a study of PD-L1 blockade in urothelial cancer. Background on the study: Blood analysis took place 3 weeks (second dose) and 6 weeks after treatment start. Blood yielded a median of approximately 130,000 T cells per sample.

The J segment lost 3 bases and the V segment lost 2 bases, leaving 1 base of the junction unmatched. Per the germline V gene, CDR1 is LGHNA and CDR2 is YSLEER. This CDR3 has 14 amino acids. Time point described: pretreatment peripheral blood. As concerns this clone: Its antigen is unknown.

Templates that were synthetic TCR analogs were spiked into each PCR. Only in-frame clones appear in the TCRdb table, and some are missing; sequencing was by immunoSEQ multiplex PCR. The data show about 81,000 clones, with just under 85% seen just once and about 7.4% held by the top ten. Study findings and constraints: Pretreatment blood TCR clonality under the median forecast improved survival.

This material consisted of PBMCs, taken around atezolizumab (anti-PD-L1) treatment. V usage is TRBV4-3 and J usage is TRBJ2-3, with 8 bases identical to TRBD1. The receptor's source is a man aged 35-49 years with urothelial cancer. CDR3 residues: CASSQRTGTDTQYF. CDR3 sequence (DNA): TGCGCCAGCAGCCAACGGACAGGGACAGATACGCAGTATTTT.